This T cell receptor (beta chain) was sequenced in a study of vaccination effects on CD4 cells after COVID-19. Points from the study as a whole: Marked clonal contraction of infection- and vaccine-induced clones was seen late after vaccination.

In its sample, this clone was seen once. Its target is unknown. Data came from immunoSEQ multiplex PCR; TCRdb stores just in-frame clones and leaves some out. The sample includes approximately 76,000 clones, 78% seen only once; the top ten take roughly 10%. Prior to sequencing, the ViraFEST assay stimulated PBMC with viral peptide pools, which expanded the antigen-specific CD4+ T cells. CD4+ T cell isolation took place after about nine days of culture. No vaccinee had earlier SARS-CoV-2 infection, and nucleocapsid antibodies were negative. Cultivation was performed at a few million PBMC per well with 8.5 to 10 IU/ml IL-2 and approximately 10 ug/ml peptides added. IL-2 medium supplanted half the medium on days 3 and 7. The V gene lost 5 bases and the J gene lost 0 bases, with 5 bases spanning the gap. Germline V gene lookup returns CDR1 SGHNT and CDR2 YENEEA. There are 13 residues in the CDR3.

The genes are TRBV11-3 and TRBJ1-3; D unclear. The TCR originated in a human donor who received a COVID-19 vaccine. The sequencing used CD4+ T cells from PBMCs cultured with SARS-CoV-2 spike peptides, collected before COVID-19 vaccination. The chain's CDR3 is CASSRSSGNTIYF. DNA for the CDR3: TGTGCCAGCAGCCGAAGCTCTGGAAACACCATATATTTT.